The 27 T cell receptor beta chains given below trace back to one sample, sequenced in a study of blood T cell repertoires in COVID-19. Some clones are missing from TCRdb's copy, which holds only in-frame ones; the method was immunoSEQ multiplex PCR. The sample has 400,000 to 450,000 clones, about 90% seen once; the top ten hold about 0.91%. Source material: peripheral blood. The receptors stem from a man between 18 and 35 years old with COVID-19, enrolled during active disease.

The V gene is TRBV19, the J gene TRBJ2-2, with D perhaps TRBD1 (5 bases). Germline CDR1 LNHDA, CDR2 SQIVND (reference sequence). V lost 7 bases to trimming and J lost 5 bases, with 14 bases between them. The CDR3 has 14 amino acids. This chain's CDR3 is CASKRGARTGELFF. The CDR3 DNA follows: TGTGCCAGTAAAAGGGGCGCGAGGACCGGGGAGCTGTTTTTT.

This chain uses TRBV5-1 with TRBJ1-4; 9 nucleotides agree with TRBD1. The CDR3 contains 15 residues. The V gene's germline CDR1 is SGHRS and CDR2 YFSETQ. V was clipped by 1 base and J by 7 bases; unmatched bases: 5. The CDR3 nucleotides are TGCGCCAGCAGCTTGATCGACAGGGGGAGTGAAAAACTGTTTTTT. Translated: CASSLIDRGSEKLFF.

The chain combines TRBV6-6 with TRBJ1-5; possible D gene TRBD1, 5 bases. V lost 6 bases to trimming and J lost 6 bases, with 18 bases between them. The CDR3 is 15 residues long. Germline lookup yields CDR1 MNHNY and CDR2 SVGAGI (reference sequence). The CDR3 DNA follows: TGTGCCAGCAGCCGGAATCGGCAGGGAGGTCAGCCCCAGCATTTT. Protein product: CASSRNRQGGQPQHF.

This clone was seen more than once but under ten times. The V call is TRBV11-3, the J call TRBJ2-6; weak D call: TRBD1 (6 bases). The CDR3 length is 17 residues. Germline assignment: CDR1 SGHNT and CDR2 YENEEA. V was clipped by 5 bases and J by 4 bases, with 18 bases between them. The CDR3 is CASSPLRGSAGANVLTF. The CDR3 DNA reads TGTGCCAGCAGCCCACTCAGGGGTTCCGCCGGGGCCAACGTCCTGACTTTC.

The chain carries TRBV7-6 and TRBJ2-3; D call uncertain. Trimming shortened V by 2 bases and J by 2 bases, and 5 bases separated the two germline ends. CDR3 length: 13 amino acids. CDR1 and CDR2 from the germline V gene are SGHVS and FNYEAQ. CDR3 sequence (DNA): TGTGCCAGCAGCTTACCCTCCACAGATACGCAGTATTTT. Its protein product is CASSLPSTDTQYF.

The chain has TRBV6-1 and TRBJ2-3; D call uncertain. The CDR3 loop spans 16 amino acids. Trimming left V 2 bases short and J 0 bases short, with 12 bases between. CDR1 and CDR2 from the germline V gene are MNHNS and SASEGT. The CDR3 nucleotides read TGTGCCAGCAGTGAATTTCGCGCCCCTAGCACAGATACGCAGTATTTT. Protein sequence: CASSEFRAPSTDTQYF.

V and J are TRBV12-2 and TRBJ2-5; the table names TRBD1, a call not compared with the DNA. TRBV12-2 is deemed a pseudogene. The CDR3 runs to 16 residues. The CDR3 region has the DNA TGTGCAAGTCGCTCGTTTAACAGGGGGCTGTGGGAGACCCAGTACTTC. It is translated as CASRSFNRGLWETQYF.

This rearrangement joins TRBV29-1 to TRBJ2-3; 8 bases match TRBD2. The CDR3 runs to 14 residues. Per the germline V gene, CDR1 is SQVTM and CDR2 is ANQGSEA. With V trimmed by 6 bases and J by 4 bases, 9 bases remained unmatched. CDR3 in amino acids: CSVTMGLVADTQYF. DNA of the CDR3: TGCAGCGTGACTATGGGACTAGTCGCAGATACGCAGTATTTT.

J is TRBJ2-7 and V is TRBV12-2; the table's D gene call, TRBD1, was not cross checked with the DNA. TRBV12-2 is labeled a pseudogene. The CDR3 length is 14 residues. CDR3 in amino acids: CASRLRQGGYEQYF. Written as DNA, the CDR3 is TGTGCAAGTCGCTTAAGACAGGGGGGTTACGAGCAGTACTTC.

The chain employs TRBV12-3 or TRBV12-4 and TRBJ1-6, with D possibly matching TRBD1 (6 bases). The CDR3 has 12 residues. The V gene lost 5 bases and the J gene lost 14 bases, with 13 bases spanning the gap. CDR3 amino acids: CASSVQGRALHF. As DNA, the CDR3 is TGTGCCAGCAGTGTACAGGGAAGAGCCCTCCACTTT.

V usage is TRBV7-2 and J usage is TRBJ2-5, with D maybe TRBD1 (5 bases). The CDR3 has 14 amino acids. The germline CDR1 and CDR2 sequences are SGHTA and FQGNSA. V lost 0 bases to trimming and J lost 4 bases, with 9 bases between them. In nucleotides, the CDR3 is TGTGCCAGCAGCTTAGCAGGGGCAGGAGAGACCCAGTACTTC. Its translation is CASSLAGAGETQYF.

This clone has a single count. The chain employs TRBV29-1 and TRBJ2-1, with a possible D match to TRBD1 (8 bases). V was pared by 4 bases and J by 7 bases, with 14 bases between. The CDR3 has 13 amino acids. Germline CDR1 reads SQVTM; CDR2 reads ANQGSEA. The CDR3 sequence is CSVVGQGGNEQFF. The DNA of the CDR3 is TGCAGCGTTGTAGGACAGGGAGGGAATGAGCAGTTCTTC.

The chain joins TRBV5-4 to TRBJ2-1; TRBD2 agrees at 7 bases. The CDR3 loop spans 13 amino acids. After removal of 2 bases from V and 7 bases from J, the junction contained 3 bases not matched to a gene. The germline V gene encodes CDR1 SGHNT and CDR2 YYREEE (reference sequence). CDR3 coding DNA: TGTGCCAGCAGCTTCCGGGGGGAGAATGAGCAGTTCTTC. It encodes CASSFRGENEQFF.

The DNA for the CDR3 is TGTGCCAGCAGCTACGGACAGGGGTTATACGAGCAGTACTTC. Protein: CASSYGQGLYEQYF. The chain carries TRBV5-4 and TRBJ2-7, with 9 positions matching TRBD1. Trimming took 3 bases from V and 4 from J; bases not matched to a gene: 5. The V gene's germline CDR1 is SGHNT and CDR2 YYREEE (reference sequence). This CDR3 has 14 amino acids.

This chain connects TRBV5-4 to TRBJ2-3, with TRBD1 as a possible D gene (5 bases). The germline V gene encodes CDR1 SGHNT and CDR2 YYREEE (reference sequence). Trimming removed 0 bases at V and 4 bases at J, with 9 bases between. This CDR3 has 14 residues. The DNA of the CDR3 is TGTGCCAGCAGCTTGGAAGGGGTGGCAGATACGCAGTATTTT. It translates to CASSLEGVADTQYF.

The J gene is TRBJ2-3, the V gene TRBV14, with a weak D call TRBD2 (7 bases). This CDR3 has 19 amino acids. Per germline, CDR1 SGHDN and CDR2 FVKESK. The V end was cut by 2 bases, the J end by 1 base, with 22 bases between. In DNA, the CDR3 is TGTGCCAGCAGCCAACCCCCCCCCGGCGGGGGCCGCGGCACAGATACGCAGTATTTT. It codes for CASSQPPPGGGRGTDTQYF.

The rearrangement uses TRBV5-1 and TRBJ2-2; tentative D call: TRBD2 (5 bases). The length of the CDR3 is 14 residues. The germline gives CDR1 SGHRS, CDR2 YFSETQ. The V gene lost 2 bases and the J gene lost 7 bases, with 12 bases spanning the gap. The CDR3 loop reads CASSFGNFGGELFF. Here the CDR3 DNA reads TGCGCCAGCAGCTTCGGGAATTTCGGCGGGGAGCTGTTTTTT.

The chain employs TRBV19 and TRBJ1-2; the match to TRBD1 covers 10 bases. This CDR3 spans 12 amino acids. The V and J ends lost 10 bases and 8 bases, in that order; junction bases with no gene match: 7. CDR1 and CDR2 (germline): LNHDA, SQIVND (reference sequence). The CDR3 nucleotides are TGTGCCACCAGACAGGGGGCGGAAGGCTACACCTTC. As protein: CATRQGAEGYTF.

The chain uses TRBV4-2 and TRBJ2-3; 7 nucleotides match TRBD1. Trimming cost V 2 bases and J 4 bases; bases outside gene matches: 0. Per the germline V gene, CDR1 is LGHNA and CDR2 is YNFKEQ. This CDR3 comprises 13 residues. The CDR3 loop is CASSQTGADTQYF. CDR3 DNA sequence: TGTGCCAGCAGCCAAACAGGGGCAGATACGCAGTATTTT.

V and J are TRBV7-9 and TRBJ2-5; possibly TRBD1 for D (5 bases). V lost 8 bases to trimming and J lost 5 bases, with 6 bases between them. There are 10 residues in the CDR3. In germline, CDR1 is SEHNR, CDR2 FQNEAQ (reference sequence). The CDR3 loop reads CASGAETQYF. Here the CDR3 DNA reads TGTGCCAGCGGGGCTGAGACCCAGTACTTC.

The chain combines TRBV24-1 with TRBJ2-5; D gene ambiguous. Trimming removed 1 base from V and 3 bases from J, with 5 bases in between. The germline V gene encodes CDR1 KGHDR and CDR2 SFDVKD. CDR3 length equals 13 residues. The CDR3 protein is CATSDLGEETQYF. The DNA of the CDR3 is TGTGCCACCAGTGATTTAGGAGAAGAGACCCAGTACTTC.

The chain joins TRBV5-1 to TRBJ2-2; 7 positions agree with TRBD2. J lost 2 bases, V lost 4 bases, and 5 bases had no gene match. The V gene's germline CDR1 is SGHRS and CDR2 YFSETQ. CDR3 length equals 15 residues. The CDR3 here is CASSKTSPNTGELFF. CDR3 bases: TGCGCCAGCAGCAAGACTAGCCCCAACACCGGGGAGCTGTTTTTT.

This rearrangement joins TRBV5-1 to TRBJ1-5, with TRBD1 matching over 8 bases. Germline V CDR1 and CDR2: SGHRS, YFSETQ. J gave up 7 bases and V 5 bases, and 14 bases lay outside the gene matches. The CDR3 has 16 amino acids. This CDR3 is CASRKGSGGEEQPQHF. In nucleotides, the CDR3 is TGCGCCAGCAGGAAAGGCTCAGGGGGCGAGGAACAGCCCCAGCATTTT.

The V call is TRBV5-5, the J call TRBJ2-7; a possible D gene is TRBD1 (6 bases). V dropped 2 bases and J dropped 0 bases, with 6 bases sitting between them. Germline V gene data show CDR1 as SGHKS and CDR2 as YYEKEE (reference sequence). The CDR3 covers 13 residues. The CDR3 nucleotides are TGTGCCAGCAGCTTCAGGGGCTCCTACGAGCAGTACTTC. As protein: CASSFRGSYEQYF.

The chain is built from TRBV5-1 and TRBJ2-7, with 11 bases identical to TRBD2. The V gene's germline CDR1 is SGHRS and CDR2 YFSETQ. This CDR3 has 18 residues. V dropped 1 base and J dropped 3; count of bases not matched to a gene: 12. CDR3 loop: CASSLSASGRRQDYEQYF. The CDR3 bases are TGCGCCAGCAGCTTGTCGGCTAGCGGGAGGAGGCAAGACTACGAGCAGTACTTC.

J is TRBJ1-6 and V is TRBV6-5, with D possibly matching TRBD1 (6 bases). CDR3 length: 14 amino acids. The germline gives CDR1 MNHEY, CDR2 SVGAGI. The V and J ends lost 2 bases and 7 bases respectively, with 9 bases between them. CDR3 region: CASSYGQTNSPLHF. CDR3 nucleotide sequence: TGTGCCAGCAGTTACGGACAGACAAATTCACCCCTCCACTTT.

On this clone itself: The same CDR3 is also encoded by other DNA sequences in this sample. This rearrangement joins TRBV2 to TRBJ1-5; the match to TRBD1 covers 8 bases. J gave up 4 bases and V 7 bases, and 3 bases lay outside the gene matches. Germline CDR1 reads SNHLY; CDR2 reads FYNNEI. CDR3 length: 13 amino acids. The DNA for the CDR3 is TGTGCCAGCAAGGGGACAGGAAATCAGCCCCAGCATTTT. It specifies CASKGTGNQPQHF.